This entry lists 23 T cell receptor beta chains sequenced from one sample in a study of cytomegalovirus exposure and HLA in healthy donors. A multiplex PCR was run with 60 Vbeta primers and 13 Jbeta primers. Generated by immunoSEQ multiplex PCR, the TCRdb table keeps only in-frame clones and is missing some. Among some 100,000 clones listed, 75% were seen once. Material for sequencing was PBMCs. Receptors originate from a woman aged 18-29 years in good health and CMV-seropositive.

This clone was seen more than once but under ten times. The V and J genes are TRBV28 and TRBJ2-5; perhaps TRBD1 as D (6 bases). The CDR3 contains 14 residues. Germline V gene sequence: CDR1 MDHEN, CDR2 SYDVKM. V lost 4 bases and J 5 bases, leaving 14 bases between the germline ends. The CDR3 DNA follows: TGTGCCAGCAGTTCGAACAGGGTGCGCGAGACCCAGTACTTC. Translating gives CASSSNRVRETQYF.

The genes are TRBV6-5 and TRBJ1-6; 8 positions match TRBD1. The CDR3 is made up of 14 amino acids. In germline, CDR1 is MNHEY, CDR2 SVGAGI. V lost 11 bases and J lost 9; bases outside the gene matches: 12. The CDR3 is CACESGTGTSPLHF. The DNA of the CDR3 is TGTGCCTGCGAATCCGGGACAGGAACTTCACCCCTCCACTTT.

The V call is TRBV4-3, the J call TRBJ2-3; tentative D call: TRBD2 (6 bases). The CDR3 totals 16 residues. Germline lookup yields CDR1 LGHNA and CDR2 YSLEER. V was cut by 1 base and J by 5 bases, with 16 bases left in between. The chain's CDR3 is CASSQARGLAIDTQYF. CDR3 in DNA: TGCGCCAGCAGCCAAGCCCGAGGGCTAGCGATAGATACGCAGTATTTT.

This chain joins TRBV25-1 and TRBJ1-2; TRBD1 matches at 9 bases. Trimming removed 4 bases from V and 4 bases from J; junction bases left unmatched: 10. From germline, CDR1 is MGHDK and CDR2 SYGVNS. The CDR3 is 16 amino acids. CDR3 bases: TGTGCCAGCAGTGTAATGACGGGACAGGGTGGCTATGGCTACACCTTC. Protein sequence: CASSVMTGQGGYGYTF.

V gene TRBV15 combines with J gene TRBJ2-3; D is ambiguous. Trimming pared 1 base from V and 0 bases from J, leaving 8 bases between. Germline loops: CDR1 LNHNV, CDR2 YYDKDF (reference sequence). CDR3 length: 15 amino acids. The CDR3 sequence is CATSRGAASTDTQYF. CDR3 DNA sequence: TGTGCCACCAGCAGAGGGGCAGCTAGCACAGATACGCAGTATTTT.

The V gene is TRBV29-1, the J gene TRBJ2-7; possibly TRBD2 for D (5 bases). This CDR3 contains 18 residues. Trimming left V 6 bases short and J 0 bases short, with 27 bases between. Germline V gives CDR1 SQVTM, CDR2 ANQGSEA. CDR3 DNA sequence: TGCAGCGTCGCCGGTGGGTCCCTTCCCGTAGGAGGCTCCTACGAGCAGTACTTC. It translates to CSVAGGSLPVGGSYEQYF.

The rearrangement joins TRBV4-3 to TRBJ1-1; unclear D gene. Germline loops: CDR1 LGHNA, CDR2 YSLEER. V dropped 0 bases and J dropped 5 bases, with 16 bases sitting between them. CDR3 size: 16 residues. The chain's CDR3 is CASSQDWAEDPTEAFF. The CDR3 DNA sequence: TGCGCCAGCAGCCAAGATTGGGCGGAGGATCCGACTGAAGCTTTCTTT.

This clone was counted a single time. This chain joins TRBV27 and TRBJ2-5, with D perhaps TRBD1 (6 bases). Trimming took 5 bases from V and 5 from J, leaving 12 bases between them. CDR3 length equals 13 residues. Germline-derived CDR1 and CDR2 are MNHEY and SMNVEV (reference sequence). In DNA form, the CDR3 reads TGTGCCAGCAGTCACAGGGAAAAGGAGACCCAGTACTTC. Its protein is CASSHREKETQYF.

The CDR3 reads CASSNHSGTNLDTQYF. DNA for the CDR3: TGTGCCAGCAGCAACCATTCCGGGACTAACCTCGATACGCAGTATTTT. The chain uses TRBV11-3 and TRBJ2-3; 7 positions agree with TRBD2. The germline V gene has CDR1 SGHNT and CDR2 YENEEA. The length of the CDR3 is 16 residues. The V segment lost 5 bases and the J segment 6 bases; nucleotides outside the gene matches: 14.

V and J are TRBV27 and TRBJ2-5, with a possible D match to TRBD2 (6 bases). The germline V gene has CDR1 MNHEY and CDR2 SMNVEV (reference sequence). The ends were cut back, 10 bases at V and 2 bases at J, with 17 bases in the middle. The CDR3 contains 14 residues. The DNA for the CDR3 is TGTGCCACCCGGGTGGGGGGTTTTCAAGAGACCCAGTACTTC. This translates into CATRVGGFQETQYF.

The table lists this clone with a few counts. V gene TRBV7-2 combines with J gene TRBJ2-1, with 9 bases matching TRBD2. V lost 5 bases and J lost 2; bases outside the gene matches: 4. Germline V gives CDR1 SGHTA, CDR2 FQGNSA. The CDR3 length is 15 residues. Written as DNA, the CDR3 is TGTGCCAGCAGCGTTACTAGCGGGCCCTACAATGAGCAGTTCTTC. It encodes CASSVTSGPYNEQFF.

This clone has only a few counts. The chain couples TRBV7-3 to TRBJ2-1; no reliable D call. Looked up from germline, CDR1 is SGHTA and CDR2 is FQGTGA. The V gene lost 7 bases and the J gene lost 4 bases, with 14 bases spanning the gap. CDR3 length equals 14 residues. CDR3 sequence: CASTRPGLYNEQFF. The CDR3 nucleotides are TGTGCCAGCACCCGTCCTGGGCTGTACAATGAGCAGTTCTTC.

The chain uses TRBV6-6 and TRBJ1-4; D unclear. The length of the CDR3 is 15 residues. Trimming removed 0 bases from V and 4 bases from J, with 9 bases in between. Germline CDR1 reads MNHNY; CDR2 reads SVGAGI (reference sequence). The CDR3 DNA sequence: TGTGCCAGCAGTTACTCTCCGGTACTTAATGAAAAACTGTTTTTT. It translates to CASSYSPVLNEKLFF.

The rearrangement uses TRBV7-6 and TRBJ2-5, with a weak D call TRBD2 (5 bases). Germline V CDR1 and CDR2: SGHVS, FNYEAQ. V was shortened by 4 bases and J by 1 base, with 13 bases between the two germline ends. This CDR3 has 15 residues. For the CDR3, the DNA is TGTGCCAGCAGCTCTTATAGCGCGACCCAAGAGACCCAGTACTTC. Its translation: CASSSYSATQETQYF.

The V and J genes are TRBV5-1 and TRBJ2-7; possibly TRBD2 for D (6 bases). There are 14 residues in the CDR3. Trimming stripped 9 bases from V and 0 bases from J, with 16 bases between. Per germline, CDR1 SGHRS and CDR2 YFSETQ. This CDR3 reads CATREGGNSYEQYF. The CDR3 DNA sequence: TGCGCCACACGCGAGGGCGGGAACTCCTACGAGCAGTACTTC.

J is TRBJ2-5 and V is TRBV9; D gene unclear. CDR1 SGDLS and CDR2 YYNGEE come from the germline V gene. CDR3 length: 12 amino acids. The V gene lost 4 bases and the J gene lost 4 bases, with 8 bases spanning the gap. CDR3 in amino acids: CASSPPGETQYF. In DNA, the CDR3 is TGTGCCAGCAGCCCGCCCGGAGAGACCCAGTACTTC.

The gene calls are TRBV6-4 and TRBJ2-1; 8 positions agree with TRBD1. Per germline, CDR1 MRHNA and CDR2 SNTAGT. This CDR3 region has 16 residues. V lost 0 bases, J lost 5 bases, and 6 bases stayed unmatched. The CDR3 loop is CASSDSAGTGDNEQFF. The CDR3 nucleotides are TGTGCCAGCAGTGACTCCGCCGGGACAGGCGACAATGAGCAGTTCTTC.

The genes are TRBV27 and TRBJ2-7, with a possible D match to TRBD1 (6 bases). V lost 4 bases and J lost 6, with 13 bases in between. Germline-derived CDR1 and CDR2 are MNHEY and SMNVEV (reference sequence). This CDR3 contains 13 residues. The CDR3 DNA sequence: TGTGCCAGCAGTTCTACAGGGATGAGCGAGCAGTACTTC. Translating it yields CASSSTGMSEQYF.

V gene TRBV2 combines with J gene TRBJ1-1; D remains ambiguous. CDR1 SNHLY and CDR2 FYNNEI come from the germline V gene. V lost 4 bases and J lost 2, with 8 bases in between. The CDR3 has 13 residues. In DNA form, the CDR3 reads TGTGCCAGCAGTGTAGGCGGAAACACTGAAGCTTTCTTT. Residues: CASSVGGNTEAFF.

This chain connects TRBV10-2 to TRBJ2-3; D might be TRBD2 (6 bases). The CDR3 contains 16 residues. Per the germline V gene, CDR1 is WSHSY and CDR2 is SAAADI. Trimming left V 0 bases short and J 0 bases short, with 10 bases between. CDR3 protein: CASSESGRGSTDTQYF. CDR3 DNA sequence: TGCGCCAGCAGTGAGTCCGGGCGGGGCAGCACAGATACGCAGTATTTT.

The rearrangement links TRBV4-1 to TRBJ1-4; D call uncertain. V was trimmed by 1 base and J by 4 bases, leaving 10 bases between them. Germline CDR1 reads MGHRA; CDR2 reads YSYEKL. This CDR3 is 15 amino acids long. Here the CDR3 reads CASSQGEANNEKLFF. DNA for the CDR3: TGCGCCAGCAGCCAAGGGGAGGCAAATAATGAAAAACTGTTTTTT.

The chain has TRBV2 and TRBJ2-1; the match to TRBD1 covers 10 bases. After removal of 4 bases from V and 3 bases from J, the junction contained 3 bases not matched to a gene. Germline V gene sequence: CDR1 SNHLY, CDR2 FYNNEI. The CDR3 extends over 15 amino acids. CDR3 amino acids: CASSAGQGVYNEQFF. CDR3 sequence (DNA): TGTGCCAGCAGTGCAGGACAGGGGGTCTACAATGAGCAGTTCTTC.

There are a few counts of this clone. The chain is built from TRBV5-6 and TRBJ1-2; 10 bases agree with TRBD1. The V and J ends lost 2 bases and 3 bases, in that order; junction bases with no gene match: 4. CDR1 is SGHDT, CDR2 YYEEEE, per germline. This CDR3 has 15 amino acids. The CDR3 sequence: CASSFLGTGDYGYTF. The CDR3 bases are TGTGCCAGCAGCTTCCTGGGGACAGGGGACTATGGCTACACCTTC.